The T cell receptor beta chain described here comes from a study of beta chain features in type 1 diabetes. Regarding the study as a whole: Naive, central memory and Treg TCRB repertoires seemed to resemble each other more closely in patients than they did in healthy donors. Unsettled here was the matter of whether HLA type influences TCRB rearrangement.

This clone has more than one count but fewer than ten. Its antigen is as yet unknown. Every bit of the isolated RNA underwent reverse transcription, so sequencing read expressed TCRB transcripts. There were approximately 3.5 million reads on average in the naive, central memory and regulatory T cell samples. Data came from immunoSEQ multiplex PCR; TCRdb stores just in-frame clones and leaves some out. This sample has roughly 240,000 clones; over 65% occur once, and the top ten carry around 0.05%. The material sequenced was naive CD4+ T cells from blood. This clonotype was sampled from a man aged 25 to 40 in good health.

CDR3 sequence: CSASKTSEQFF. The DNA for the CDR3 is TGCAGTGCTAGTAAGACTTCGGAGCAGTTCTTC. The V and J genes are TRBV20-1 and TRBJ2-1, with D hard to call. With 3 bases removed from V and 10 bases from J, the gap between germline ends came to 10 bases. This CDR3 is built from 11 residues. Germline V lookup: CDR1 DFQATT, CDR2 SNEGSKA (reference sequence).